These 23 T cell receptor beta chains came from one sample sequenced in a study of T cell responses to AZD1222 COVID-19 vaccine. Produced via immunoSEQ multiplex PCR; TCRdb's table is partial and in-frame only. Of 150,000 to 190,000 clones in the sample, about nine tenths were seen once. The material sequenced was peripheral blood, taken on day 0 of AZD1222 vaccination. The receptors originated from an adult in good health.

This chain uses TRBV6-2 or TRBV6-3 with TRBJ1-2; 7 bases map to TRBD1. The CDR3 has 16 residues. From germline, CDR1 is MNHEY and CDR2 SVGEGT. The V segment lost 5 bases and the J segment 4 bases; nucleotides outside the gene matches: 13. The CDR3 region is CASSPTTGLKPYGYTF. The CDR3 DNA follows: TGTGCCAGCAGTCCGACGACAGGGCTCAAGCCCTATGGCTACACCTTC.

V is TRBV28 and J is TRBJ2-3; D remains unclear. Deletions cut 10 bases from V and 1 base from J, with 6 bases between. Germline V gene lookup returns CDR1 MDHEN and CDR2 SYDVKM. The CDR3 length is 11 residues. CDR3 in DNA: TGTGCCACTACTCGCACAGATACGCAGTATTTT. Translating gives CATTRTDTQYF.

The rearrangement links TRBV28 to TRBJ1-5, with 7 bases that match TRBD1. Germline CDR1 MDHEN, CDR2 SYDVKM. Trimming cost V 7 bases and J 3 bases; bases outside gene matches: 12. The CDR3 totals 16 residues. This CDR3 reads CASTLNVRGVNQPQHF. CDR3 nucleotide sequence: TGTGCCAGCACCCTAAACGTCAGGGGGGTCAATCAGCCCCAGCATTTT.

The chain carries TRBV27 and TRBJ2-1; 9 nucleotides match TRBD2. CDR3 length: 16 amino acids. From germline, CDR1 is MNHEY and CDR2 SMNVEV (reference sequence). Trimming took 2 bases from V and 7 from J; bases not matched to a gene: 9. This CDR3 reads CASSLAAGGPGNEQFF. CDR3 nucleotide sequence: TGTGCCAGCAGTTTAGCGGCGGGAGGGCCGGGAAATGAGCAGTTCTTC.

The gene calls are TRBV2 and TRBJ1-1; D gene ambiguous. The germline CDR1 and CDR2 sequences are SNHLY and FYNNEI. Trimming pared 6 bases from V and 0 bases from J, leaving 8 bases between. The CDR3 has 13 amino acids. CDR3 sequence: CASRALLNTEAFF. As DNA, the CDR3 is TGTGCCAGCAGGGCCCTACTGAACACTGAAGCTTTCTTT.

J is TRBJ2-3 and V is TRBV9; D uncertain. This CDR3 spans 14 amino acids. V was trimmed by 0 bases and J by 4 bases, leaving 9 bases between them. Germline V gene data show CDR1 as SGDLS and CDR2 as YYNGEE. For the CDR3, the DNA is TGTGCCAGCAGCGTAGCTTCAGCCCCAGATACGCAGTATTTT. Protein sequence: CASSVASAPDTQYF.

The sample holds one count of this clone. This chain joins TRBV9 and TRBJ2-3; D is unresolved. The CDR3 covers 16 residues. Germline CDR1 is SGDLS and CDR2 is YYNGEE. V lost 0 bases and J lost 5, with 16 bases in between. CDR3 nucleotide sequence: TGTGCCAGCAGCGTAGGTGCCACTCCCCGCGGAGATACGCAGTATTTT. Its translation: CASSVGATPRGDTQYF.

The rearrangement joins TRBV12-5 to TRBJ1-1, with TRBD1 as a possible D gene (6 bases). CDR1 and CDR2 from the germline V gene are LGHNT and FRNRAP. The V and J ends lost 3 bases and 4 bases respectively, with 9 bases between them. The CDR3 contains 13 residues. This chain's CDR3 is CASGFGGGTEAFF. In DNA form, the CDR3 reads TGTGCTAGTGGTTTTGGGGGCGGCACTGAAGCTTTCTTT.

The chain has TRBV19 and TRBJ2-7, with D perhaps TRBD2 (8 bases). Trimming left V 8 bases short and J 4 bases short, with 27 bases between. CDR1 and CDR2 from the germline V gene are LNHDA and SQIVND (reference sequence). This CDR3 region has 17 residues. CDR3 in amino acids: CASRYSGGSGLVYEQYF. CDR3 coding DNA: TGTGCCAGTCGGTACTCAGGGGGATCGGGACTAGTTTACGAGCAGTACTTC. The whole variable domain, filled in from reference TRBV19 and TRBJ2-7, reads DGGITQSPKYLFRKEGQNVTLSCEQNLNHDAMYWYRQDPGQGLRLIYYSQIVNDFQKGDIAEGYSVSREKKESFPLTVTSAQKNPTAFYLCASRYSGGSGLVYEQYFGPGTRLTVT.

The chain employs TRBV27 and TRBJ2-2, with D uncertain. The CDR3 is 12 residues long. CDR1 is MNHEY and CDR2 is SMNVEV in the germline V gene (reference sequence). With 5 bases removed from V and 4 bases from J, the gap between germline ends came to 5 bases. DNA for the CDR3: TGTGCCAGCAGTCCTGCCACCGGGGAGCTGTTTTTT. Translating it yields CASSPATGELFF.

This rearrangement joins TRBV15 to TRBJ2-7; 7 positions match TRBD2. Trimming cost V 3 bases and J 4 bases; bases outside gene matches: 12. This CDR3 has 16 amino acids. CDR1 is LNHNV and CDR2 is YYDKDF in the germline V gene (reference sequence). CDR3 sequence: CATSSARWGGNYEQYF. The CDR3 nucleotides read TGTGCCACCAGCAGCGCTCGGTGGGGGGGGAATTACGAGCAGTACTTC.

A note on this clone: Because the CDR3 is missing its conserved closing phenylalanine or tryptophan, this is likely a read error. It is unclear where the CDR3 begins or ends on the DNA, so no DNA is shown, and the CDR3 is as TCRdb lists it. This chain connects TRBV5-6 to TRBJ1-2. The CDR3 totals 13 residues, both ends included. The V gene's germline CDR1 is SGHDT and CDR2 YYEEEE. The CDR3 region is CASSLVSEQTLLL.

J is TRBJ1-1 and V is TRBV29-1; D not certain. This CDR3 spans 12 amino acids. The V end was cut by 0 bases, the J end by 4 bases, with 6 bases between. The germline V gene encodes CDR1 SQVTM and CDR2 ANQGSEA. The CDR3 sequence: CSVEDWGTEAFF. In nucleotides, the CDR3 is TGCAGCGTTGAAGACTGGGGCACTGAAGCTTTCTTT.

V usage is TRBV20-1 and J usage is TRBJ2-1; D is perhaps TRBD2 (5 bases). Germline-derived CDR1 and CDR2 are DFQATT and SNEGSKA (reference sequence). The CDR3 totals 11 residues. The germline V and J ends were trimmed by 6 bases and 8 bases, with 11 bases remaining between them. The CDR3 loop is CSAATSYEQFF. CDR3 DNA sequence: TGCAGTGCCGCAACTAGTTATGAGCAGTTCTTC.

This clone was observed a single time. This rearrangement joins TRBV11-2 to TRBJ2-7; 9 bases agree with TRBD1. V dropped 0 bases and J dropped 5; count of bases not matched to a gene: 14. The CDR3 sequence is 18 residues long. CDR1 and CDR2 (germline): SGHAT, FQNNGV. CDR3 loop: CASSLDFFEGQGKNEQYF. The CDR3 DNA reads as TGTGCCAGCAGCTTAGATTTTTTTGAGGGACAGGGTAAAAACGAGCAGTACTTC.

V and J are TRBV4-2 and TRBJ2-2; D possibly corresponds to TRBD2 (6 bases). The CDR3 runs 16 residues. Germline lookup yields CDR1 LGHNA and CDR2 YNFKEQ. V lost 7 bases to trimming and J lost 7 bases, with 22 bases between them. CDR3 loop: CASNRGDWEPDGELFF. As DNA, the CDR3 is TGTGCCAGCAACCGAGGGGACTGGGAGCCGGACGGGGAGCTGTTTTTT.

This clone was seen once. V gene TRBV9 combines with J gene TRBJ1-2; D perhaps matches TRBD1 (6 bases). This CDR3 comprises 15 residues. Germline CDR1 and CDR2: SGDLS and YYNGEE. The germline V and J ends were trimmed by 3 bases and 3 bases, with 15 bases remaining between them. CDR3 loop: CASSAGIQGYYGYTF. The DNA for the CDR3 is TGTGCCAGCAGCGCGGGAATCCAGGGGTACTATGGCTACACCTTC. The whole variable domain, remainder taken from reference TRBV9 and TRBJ1-2, is DSGVTQTPKHLITATGQRVTLRCSPRSGDLSVYWYQQSLDQGLQFLIQYYNGEERAKGNILERFSAQQFPDLHSELNLSSLELGDSALYFCASSAGIQGYYGYTFGSGTRLTVV.

This clone was found once. J is TRBJ2-5 and V is TRBV19; no clear D. V lost 4 bases, J lost 3 bases, and 18 bases lay in between. The germline V gene has CDR1 LNHDA and CDR2 SQIVND (reference sequence). This CDR3 spans 16 amino acids. The CDR3 DNA follows: TGTGCCAGTAGTAGCCCCCCGGGTGCTTTTAAAGAGACCCAGTACTTC. This sequence encodes CASSSPPGAFKETQYF.

This chain joins TRBV28 and TRBJ2-5; D is uncertain. This CDR3 contains 10 residues. The germline V and J ends were trimmed by 2 bases and 5 bases, with 0 bases remaining between them. The germline gives CDR1 MDHEN, CDR2 SYDVKM. CDR3 coding DNA: TGTGCCAGCAGTTTAGAGACCCAGTACTTC. The encoded protein is CASSLETQYF.

This chain uses TRBV29-1 with TRBJ2-3; TRBD2 aligns across 10 bases. This CDR3 region has 16 residues. V lost 4 bases to trimming and J lost 5 bases; unmatched junction nucleotides: 12. Germline V gives CDR1 SQVTM, CDR2 ANQGSEA. The CDR3 sequence: CSVVDGLAGVGDTQYF. The CDR3 DNA reads as TGCAGCGTTGTGGATGGGCTAGCGGGAGTGGGAGATACGCAGTATTTT.

This clone was counted once. The gene calls are TRBV2 and TRBJ1-6; D gene unclear. CDR3 length equals 21 residues. V dropped 4 bases and J dropped 0 bases, with 25 bases sitting between them. CDR1 is SNHLY, CDR2 FYNNEI, per germline. As DNA, the CDR3 is TGTGCCAGCAGTGTCACGAGACGAAGAGATCGGAAAAGCTCCTATAATTCACCCCTCCACTTT. It yields the protein CASSVTRRRDRKSSYNSPLHF.

This chain links TRBV5-4 with TRBJ1-1, with D possibly TRBD1 on 5 matching bases. CDR1 and CDR2 from the germline V gene are SGHNT and YYREEE (reference sequence). Trimming stripped 3 bases from V and 2 bases from J, with 11 bases between. The CDR3 extends over 14 amino acids. The CDR3 region has the DNA TGTGCCAGCAGCTGGACACCACTTAACACTGAAGCTTTCTTT. The encoded protein is CASSWTPLNTEAFF.

The rearrangement uses TRBV13 and TRBJ2-7, with 12 bases lining up with TRBD2. Germline trimming cut 5 bases from V and 0 bases from J; bases unmatched to any gene: 5. Germline-derived CDR1 and CDR2 are PRHDT and FYEKMQ (reference sequence). CDR3 length: 16 residues. CDR3 protein: CASSPGLAGNSYEQYF. The CDR3 nucleotides are TGTGCCAGCAGCCCGGGACTAGCGGGTAACTCCTACGAGCAGTACTTC. Together with reference TRBV13 and TRBJ2-7, the CDR3 gives the full variable domain: AAGVIQSPRHLIKEKRETATLKCYPIPRHDTVYWYQQGPGQDPQFLISFYEKMQSDKGSIPDRFSAQQFSDYHSELNMSSLELGDSALYFCASSPGLAGNSYEQYFGPGTRLTVT.